One and the same sample provided the 14 T cell receptor beta chains below, sequenced in a study of shared clonotypes between healthy human individuals. Libraries were prepared by immunoSEQ multiplex PCR; TCRdb keeps only in-frame clonotypes and omits some of them. The data show roughly 2,500,000 clones, roughly 93% seen once. Sample: naive CD4+ T cells from PBMCs. Subset indicated: CD45RA+ positively selected. These receptors were taken from a man aged 18 to 30 in good health. Some clones in this sample may be carry-over from other donors' samples.

V gene TRBV28 combines with J gene TRBJ2-2; 7 nucleotides match TRBD2. The CDR3 loop spans 15 amino acids. J gave up 7 bases and V 5 bases, and 10 bases lay outside the gene matches. The germline V gene has CDR1 MDHEN and CDR2 SYDVKM. The CDR3 loop reads CASSPPRRELGELFF. In DNA, the CDR3 is TGTGCCAGCAGTCCCCCCCGGCGGGAGCTCGGGGAGCTGTTTTTT.

As concerns this clone: This specimen includes other DNA sequences encoding the same CDR3. The CDR3 coding sequence is TGTGCCTGGAGCCTTGAGGAGACCCAGTACTTC. Protein product: CAWSLEETQYF. The chain employs TRBV30 and TRBJ2-5; D not resolved. The length of the CDR3 is 11 residues. V was shortened by 3 bases and J by 5 bases, with 7 bases between the two germline ends. CDR1 and CDR2 (germline): GTSNPN, SVGIG (reference sequence).

The J gene is TRBJ2-7, the V gene TRBV2; TRBD1 agrees at 10 bases. The J segment lost 4 bases and the V segment lost 9 bases, leaving 6 bases of the junction unmatched. Germline-derived CDR1 and CDR2 are SNHLY and FYNNEI. The CDR3 consists of 13 residues. CDR3 sequence reads: CARGTGEGYEQYF. The CDR3 coding sequence is TGTGCCAGGGGGACAGGGGAGGGGTACGAGCAGTACTTC.

In the case of this clone: The sample contains more than one DNA sequence encoding this CDR3. The DNA for the CDR3 is TGTGCCAGCAGCGTAGCGGCGGGAACCTACAATGAGCAGTTCTTC. Encoded protein: CASSVAAGTYNEQFF. The chain is built from TRBV9 and TRBJ2-1; D might be TRBD2 (6 bases). CDR3 length: 15 residues. V lost 0 bases and J lost 2, with 9 bases in between. Germline loops: CDR1 SGDLS, CDR2 YYNGEE.

The chain joins TRBV6-1 to TRBJ1-5; D remains unclear. The V gene's germline CDR1 is MNHNS and CDR2 SASEGT. The CDR3 loop spans 15 amino acids. The V end lost 0 bases, the J end lost 3 bases, and 9 bases lay between the germline ends. The CDR3 DNA sequence: TGTGCCAGCAGTGAAGCGCAGCAGTTCAATCAGCCCCAGCATTTT. This gives the protein CASSEAQQFNQPQHF.

DNA for the CDR3: TGTGCCTGGAGTGCCAGGGGTTCACCCCTCCACTTT. Amino acid sequence: CAWSARGSPLHF. The chain employs TRBV30 and TRBJ1-6, with D perhaps matching TRBD1 (6 bases). Germline assignment: CDR1 GTSNPN and CDR2 SVGIG (reference sequence). The CDR3 totals 12 residues. Trimming took off 1 base at V and 9 bases at J, with 7 bases between the two ends.

This chain joins TRBV7-3 and TRBJ2-1, with 8 bases matching TRBD2. Germline CDR1 and CDR2: SGHTA and FQGTGA. This CDR3 has 14 residues. V lost 2 bases and J lost 9; bases outside the gene matches: 6. The DNA for the CDR3 is TGTGCCAGCAGCTTAGATAGCGGGATCCGTGAGCAGTTCTTC. It specifies CASSLDSGIREQFF.

With respect to this clone: Other DNA sequences from this sample encode an identical CDR3 as well. The chain combines TRBV29-1 with TRBJ2-5; 7 bases match TRBD1. The end of the DNA is better explained by TRBJ2-7, so the J call may be wrong. This CDR3 is built from 13 residues. The V gene's germline CDR1 is SQVTM and CDR2 ANQGSEA. The CDR3 protein is CSVAGTVSYEQYF. The CDR3 DNA is TGCAGCGTGGCCGGGACAGTCTCCTACGAGCAGTACTTC.

In regard to this clone: The same CDR3 is also encoded by other DNA sequences in this sample. V usage is TRBV5-1 and J usage is TRBJ2-7; 11 bases map to TRBD1. J lost 7 bases, V lost 2 bases, and 5 bases had no gene match. The CDR3 consists of 14 residues. Germline CDR1 SGHRS, CDR2 YFSETQ. CDR3 bases: TGCGCCAGCAGCTTAGGGACAGGGGGAAGAGAGCAGTACTTC. It specifies CASSLGTGGREQYF.

The chain uses TRBV5-6 and TRBJ1-5; D call uncertain. V was trimmed by 0 bases and J by 4 bases, leaving 11 bases between them. Germline CDR1 reads SGHDT; CDR2 reads YYEEEE. The CDR3 extends over 15 amino acids. The CDR3 DNA reads TGTGCCAGCAGCTTGGGAGGTTGGGGAAATCAGCCCCAGCATTTT. Encoded protein: CASSLGGWGNQPQHF.

This clone was picked up one time. The rearrangement joins TRBV10-3 to TRBJ2-5; 7 bases match TRBD2. Germline values: CDR1 ENHRY, CDR2 SYGVKD. V lost 2 bases and J lost 1; bases outside the gene matches: 22. The CDR3 extends over 21 amino acids. CDR3 DNA sequence: TGTGCCATCAGTGAGCCTGTTATAGAGGGAGGGCCGGGTAGGCCCCAAGAGACCCAGTACTTC. Translation gives CAISEPVIEGGPGRPQETQYF.

V is TRBV11-2 and J is TRBJ2-7; 10 positions agree with TRBD1. The CDR3 runs to 14 residues. Germline assignment: CDR1 SGHAT and CDR2 FQNNGV. V shed 3 bases, J shed 5 bases, and the junction held 4 bases outside the gene matches. CDR3 in DNA: TGTGCCAGCAGCTTTGGGACAGGGGTAAACGAGCAGTACTTC. This encodes CASSFGTGVNEQYF.

V usage is TRBV11-3 and J usage is TRBJ2-3; TRBD1 matches at 9 bases. V gave up 5 bases and J gave up 6 bases; unmatched junction bases: 6. In germline, CDR1 is SGHNT, CDR2 YENEEA. The CDR3 sequence is 14 residues long. The CDR3 region has the DNA TGTGCCAGCAGCCCTGGACAGGGGCGGGATACGCAGTATTTT. Encoded protein: CASSPGQGRDTQYF.

The chain combines TRBV5-6 with TRBJ1-1, with D maybe TRBD1 (5 bases). CDR3 size: 16 residues. Trimming took 1 base from V and 0 from J, leaving 13 bases between them. Germline V CDR1 and CDR2: SGHDT, YYEEEE. The CDR3 reads CASSLRGRPMNTEAFF. CDR3 DNA sequence: TGTGCCAGCAGCTTGAGGGGCAGGCCCATGAACACTGAAGCTTTCTTT.